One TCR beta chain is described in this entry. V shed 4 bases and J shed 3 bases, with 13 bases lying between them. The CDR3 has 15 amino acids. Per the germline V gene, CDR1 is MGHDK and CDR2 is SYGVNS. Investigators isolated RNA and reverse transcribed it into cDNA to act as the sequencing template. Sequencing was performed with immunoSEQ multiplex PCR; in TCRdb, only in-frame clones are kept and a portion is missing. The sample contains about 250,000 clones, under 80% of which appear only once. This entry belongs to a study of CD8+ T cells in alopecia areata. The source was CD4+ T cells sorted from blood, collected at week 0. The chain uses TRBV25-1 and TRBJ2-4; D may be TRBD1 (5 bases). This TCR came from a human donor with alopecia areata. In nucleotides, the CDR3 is TGTGCCAGCAGTGCCCCCGGCAGGGACAAAAACATTCAGTACTTC. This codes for CASSAPGRDKNIQYF. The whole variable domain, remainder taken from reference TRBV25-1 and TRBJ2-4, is EADIYQTPRYLVIGTGKKITLECSQTMGHDKMYWYQQDPGMELHLIHYSYGVNSTEKGDLSSESTVSRIRTEHFPLTLESARPSHTSQYLCASSAPGRDKNIQYFGAGTRLSVL.